This is a list of T cell receptor beta chains from one sample in a study of memory CD4+ T cells and cytomegalovirus serostatus. TCRdb keeps only in-frame clones here, not all; method: immunoSEQ multiplex PCR. The sample carries roughly 48,000 clones, 80% to 90% recorded once. Input material: memory CD4+ T cells from blood. The receptors come from an adult in good health and CMV-seropositive. Both conserved end residues are part of each CDR3. Each record gives: J gene, clone size, D gene, V gene, CDR3 protein, CDR3 DNA. D genes are given only for firm matches. Some rows have no size entry. The others give once, few or many, or a class for an expanded clone.

j_call: TRBJ1-1; clone_size: few; d_call: -; v_call: TRBV6-6; cdr3_aa: CASSYSGTGPTEAFF; cdr3_nt: TGTGCCAGCAGTTACTCAGGGACCGGTCCCACTGAAGCTTTCTTT
j_call: TRBJ2-1; clone_size: -; d_call: -; v_call: TRBV5-1; cdr3_aa: CASSLNSNNEQFF; cdr3_nt: TGCGCCAGCAGCCTCAACAGCAACAATGAGCAGTTCTTC
j_call: TRBJ2-5; clone_size: -; d_call: -; v_call: TRBV7-6; cdr3_aa: CASSLNALAQETQYF; cdr3_nt: TGTGCCAGCAGCTTAAATGCCCTAGCACAAGAGACCCAGTACTTC
j_call: TRBJ2-5; clone_size: -; d_call: -; v_call: TRBV11-3; cdr3_aa: CASSLSGWETQYF; cdr3_nt: TGTGCCAGCAGCTTATCAGGATGGGAGACCCAGTACTTC
j_call: TRBJ2-1; clone_size: -; d_call: -; v_call: TRBV29-1; cdr3_aa: CSVEKGFSYNEQFF; cdr3_nt: TGCAGCGTTGAAAAGGGGTTCTCCTACAATGAGCAGTTCTTC
j_call: TRBJ1-2; clone_size: -; d_call: -; v_call: TRBV6-5; cdr3_aa: CASSYQQQNTNGYTF; cdr3_nt: TGTGCCAGCAGTTATCAACAACAGAACACAAATGGCTACACCTTC
j_call: TRBJ1-2; clone_size: -; d_call: TRBD1; v_call: TRBV7-3; cdr3_aa: CASSSRGQLNYGYTF; cdr3_nt: TGTGCCAGCAGCTCAAGGGGACAGCTTAACTATGGCTACACCTTC
j_call: TRBJ2-7; clone_size: -; d_call: TRBD1; v_call: TRBV7-7; cdr3_aa: CASSHGQGYEQYF; cdr3_nt: TGTGCTAGCAGCCACGGACAGGGCTACGAGCAGTACTTC
j_call: TRBJ1-1; clone_size: -; d_call: -; v_call: TRBV29-1; cdr3_aa: CSVARGGKAFF; cdr3_nt: TGCAGCGTTGCTCGGGGGGGGAAAGCTTTCTTT
j_call: TRBJ1-2; clone_size: -; d_call: -; v_call: TRBV19; cdr3_aa: CATKGTRQFNFGYTF; cdr3_nt: TGTGCCACTAAAGGGACGCGCCAATTTAACTTTGGCTACACCTTC
j_call: TRBJ2-5; clone_size: -; d_call: -; v_call: TRBV11-2; cdr3_aa: CASSPRGGGTGETQYF; cdr3_nt: TGTGCCAGCAGCCCCCGGGGAGGGGGCACCGGAGAGACCCAGTACTTC
j_call: TRBJ2-3; clone_size: -; d_call: TRBD2; v_call: TRBV28; cdr3_aa: CASTGTSGTGWTQYF; cdr3_nt: TGTGCCAGCACGGGGACTAGCGGAACCGGGTGGACGCAGTATTTT
j_call: TRBJ1-1; clone_size: once; d_call: TRBD1; v_call: TRBV6-5; cdr3_aa: CASTNPSTGRTFF; cdr3_nt: TGTGCCAGCACCAACCCCTCGACAGGGAGAACTTTCTTT
j_call: TRBJ2-7; clone_size: -; d_call: -; v_call: TRBV18; cdr3_aa: CASSPRRTDEQYF; cdr3_nt: TGTGCCAGCTCACCACGCAGGACGGACGAGCAGTACTTC
j_call: TRBJ1-4; clone_size: once; d_call: -; v_call: TRBV5-4; cdr3_aa: CASSQTMTGANEKLFF; cdr3_nt: TGTGCCAGCAGCCAGACCATGACAGGAGCTAATGAAAAACTGTTTTTT
j_call: TRBJ2-3; clone_size: -; d_call: TRBD2; v_call: TRBV27; cdr3_aa: CASSWQRGTDTQYF; cdr3_nt: TGTGCCAGCAGTTGGCAGCGGGGGACAGATACGCAGTATTTT
j_call: TRBJ2-5; clone_size: -; d_call: TRBD2; v_call: TRBV7-3; cdr3_aa: CASSLSSLAAGETQYF; cdr3_nt: TGTGCCAGCAGCTTAAGTAGCCTAGCGGCGGGAGAGACCCAGTACTTC
j_call: TRBJ2-5; clone_size: -; d_call: -; v_call: TRBV7-6; cdr3_aa: CASSLGLQETQYF; cdr3_nt: TGTGCCAGCAGCTTGGGACTCCAAGAGACCCAGTACTTC
j_call: TRBJ1-6; clone_size: -; d_call: -; v_call: TRBV6-6; cdr3_aa: CAGGQSHSPLHF; cdr3_nt: TGTGCCGGCGGCCAGTCCCATTCACCCCTCCACTTT
j_call: TRBJ1-1; clone_size: -; d_call: -; v_call: TRBV7-6; cdr3_aa: CASSLGAGPTEAFF; cdr3_nt: TGTGCCAGCAGCTTAGGGGCAGGACCCACTGAAGCTTTCTTT
j_call: TRBJ2-1; clone_size: -; d_call: TRBD2; v_call: TRBV27; cdr3_aa: CASRDSGVAGNEQFF; cdr3_nt: TGTGCCAGCAGAGATAGCGGGGTCGCAGGGAATGAGCAGTTCTTC
j_call: TRBJ2-1; clone_size: -; d_call: -; v_call: TRBV5-4; cdr3_aa: CASSLGRLREQFF; cdr3_nt: TGTGCCAGCAGCCTGGGGCGGCTTCGGGAGCAGTTCTTC
j_call: TRBJ1-1; clone_size: -; d_call: TRBD1; v_call: TRBV5-4; cdr3_aa: CASSLGGTGGSQNTEAFF; cdr3_nt: TGTGCCAGCAGCTTGGGTGGGACAGGGGGGTCTCAGAACACTGAAGCTTTCTTT
j_call: TRBJ2-2; clone_size: -; d_call: TRBD1; v_call: TRBV6-1; cdr3_aa: CASSMDRGPGELFF; cdr3_nt: TGTGCCAGCAGTATGGACAGGGGGCCCGGGGAGCTGTTTTTT
j_call: TRBJ2-3; clone_size: -; d_call: -; v_call: TRBV6-1; cdr3_aa: CASSELWEADTQYF; cdr3_nt: TGTGCCAGCAGTGAACTTTGGGAGGCAGATACGCAGTATTTT
j_call: TRBJ2-7; clone_size: -; d_call: -; v_call: TRBV5-1; cdr3_aa: CASSLDPGRSTYEQYF; cdr3_nt: TGCGCCAGCAGCTTGGACCCGGGACGCTCTACCTACGAGCAGTACTTC
j_call: TRBJ2-7; clone_size: -; d_call: -; v_call: TRBV5-6; cdr3_aa: CASSGAGYEQYF; cdr3_nt: TGTGCCAGCAGCGGCGCGGGGTACGAGCAGTACTTC
j_call: TRBJ2-2; clone_size: -; d_call: -; v_call: TRBV30; cdr3_aa: CAWSVSPGMGGELFF; cdr3_nt: TGTGCCTGGAGTGTATCTCCAGGGATGGGTGGGGAGCTGTTTTTT
j_call: TRBJ2-2; clone_size: -; d_call: TRBD1; v_call: TRBV5-1; cdr3_aa: CASSLAAGGVDSGELFF; cdr3_nt: TGCGCCAGCAGCTTGGCCGCAGGGGGAGTTGATTCCGGGGAGCTGTTTTTT
j_call: TRBJ2-1; clone_size: -; d_call: -; v_call: TRBV2; cdr3_aa: CASNLEANEQFF; cdr3_nt: TGTGCCAGCAACCTCGAGGCCAATGAGCAGTTCTTC
j_call: TRBJ2-7; clone_size: -; d_call: -; v_call: TRBV15; cdr3_aa: CATSRDYTGDEQYF; cdr3_nt: TGTGCCACCAGCAGAGATTACACCGGGGACGAGCAGTACTTC